This T cell receptor (beta chain) is from a study of blood T cell repertoires in COVID-19. Across the study: Acute and convalescent COVID-19 samples came from the United States, Italy and Spain. In each case, the material was cDNA or gDNA derived from T cells, B-cell-depleted T cells, or PBMCs.

Per the original methods: Amplification of reference gene primers was used by the study to estimate nucleated cell counts. Measured with immunoSEQ multiplex PCR; TCRdb has only the in-frame clones, and not every one. D and trimming come from the DNA, and the V and J calls and clone size come from that table. The repertoire has fewer than 500,000 clones, roughly four fifths of them found once; the top ten carry roughly 1.2%. Germline V gives CDR1 GTSNPN, CDR2 SVGIG (reference sequence). This CDR3 contains 12 residues. After removal of 5 bases from V and 6 bases from J, the junction contained 4 bases not matched to a gene.

The sample comprised peripheral blood. The chain joins TRBV30 to TRBJ1-5, with 7 nucleotides matching TRBD1. The receptor was derived from a human donor with acute or convalescent COVID-19. The donor label of this sample is uncertain. The CDR3 protein is CAWDRDGQPQHF. CDR3 DNA sequence: TGTGCCTGGGACAGGGACGGTCAGCCCCAGCATTTT.